This T cell receptor (beta chain) emerged from a study of CD8+ T cells in alopecia areata. Once RNA had been extracted, it was reverse transcribed into cDNA to act as the sequencing template. Produced via immunoSEQ multiplex PCR; TCRdb's table is partial and in-frame only. The sample has about 300,000 clones, 58% seen once; the top ten hold over 1.5%. This CDR3 region has 14 residues. V lost 6 bases to trimming and J lost 8 bases, with 16 bases between them. CDR1 is MNHEY, CDR2 SVGAGI, per germline. As to treatment: oral pan-JAK inhibitor, 5-10 mg twice daily. The source of this sequence is a human donor with alopecia areata. The V gene is TRBV6-5, the J gene TRBJ1-4, with a tentative D call TRBD1 (5 bases). Sequencing was performed on CD4+ T cells sorted from blood, taken at week 24, from a patient treated with tofacitinib. The CDR3 region is CASSPGTRPEKLFF. The CDR3 DNA reads as TGTGCCAGCAGCCCCGGGACTCGACCGGAAAAACTGTTTTTT.